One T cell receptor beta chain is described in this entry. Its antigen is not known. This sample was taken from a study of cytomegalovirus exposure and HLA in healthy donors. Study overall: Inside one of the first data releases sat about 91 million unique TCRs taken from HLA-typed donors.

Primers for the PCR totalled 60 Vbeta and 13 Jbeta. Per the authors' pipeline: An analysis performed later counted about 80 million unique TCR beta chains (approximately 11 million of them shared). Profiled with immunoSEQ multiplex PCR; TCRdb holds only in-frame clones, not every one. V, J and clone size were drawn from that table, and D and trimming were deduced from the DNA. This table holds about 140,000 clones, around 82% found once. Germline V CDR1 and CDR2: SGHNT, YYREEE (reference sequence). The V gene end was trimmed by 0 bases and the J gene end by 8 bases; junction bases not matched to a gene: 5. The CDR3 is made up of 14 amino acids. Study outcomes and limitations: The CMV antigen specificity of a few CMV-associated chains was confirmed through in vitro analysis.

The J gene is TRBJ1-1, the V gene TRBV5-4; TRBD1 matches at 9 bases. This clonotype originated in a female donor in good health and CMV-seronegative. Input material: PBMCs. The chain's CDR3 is CASSLDRGLSEAFF. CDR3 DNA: TGTGCCAGCAGCTTGGACAGGGGGCTATCCGAAGCTTTCTTT. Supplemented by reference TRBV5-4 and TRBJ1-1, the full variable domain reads ETGVTQSPTHLIKTRGQQVTLRCSSQSGHNTVSWYQQALGQGPQFIFQYYREEENGRGNFPPRFSGLQFPNYSSELNVNALELDDSALYLCASSLDRGLSEAFFGQGTRLTVV.